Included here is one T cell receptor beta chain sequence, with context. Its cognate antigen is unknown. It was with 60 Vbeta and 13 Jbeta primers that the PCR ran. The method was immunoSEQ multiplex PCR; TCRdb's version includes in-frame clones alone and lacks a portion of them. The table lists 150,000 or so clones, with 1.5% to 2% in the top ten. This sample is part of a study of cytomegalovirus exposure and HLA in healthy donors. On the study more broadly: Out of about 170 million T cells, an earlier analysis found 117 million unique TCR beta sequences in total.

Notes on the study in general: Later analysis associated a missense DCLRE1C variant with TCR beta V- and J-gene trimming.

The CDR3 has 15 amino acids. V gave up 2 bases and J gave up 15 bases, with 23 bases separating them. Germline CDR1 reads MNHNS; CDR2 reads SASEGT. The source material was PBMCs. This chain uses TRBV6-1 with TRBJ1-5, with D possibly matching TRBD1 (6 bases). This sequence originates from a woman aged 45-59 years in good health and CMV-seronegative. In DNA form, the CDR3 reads TGTGCCAGCAGTGAAAGGGAGCCAGGGGACGGGGTTGGGCATTTT. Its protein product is CASSEREPGDGVGHF.